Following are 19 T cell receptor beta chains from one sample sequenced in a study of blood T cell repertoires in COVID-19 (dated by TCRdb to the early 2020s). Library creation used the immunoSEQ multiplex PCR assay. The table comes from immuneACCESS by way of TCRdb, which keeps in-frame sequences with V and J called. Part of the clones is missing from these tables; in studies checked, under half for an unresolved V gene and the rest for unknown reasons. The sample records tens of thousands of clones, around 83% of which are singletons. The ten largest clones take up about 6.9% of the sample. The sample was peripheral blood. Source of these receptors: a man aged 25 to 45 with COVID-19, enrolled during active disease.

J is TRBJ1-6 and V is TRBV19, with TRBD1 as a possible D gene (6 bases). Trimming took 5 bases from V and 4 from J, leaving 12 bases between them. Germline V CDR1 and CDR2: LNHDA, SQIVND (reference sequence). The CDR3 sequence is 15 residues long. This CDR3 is CASSLQGSYNSPLHF. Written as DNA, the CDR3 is TGTGCCAGTAGTCTCCAGGGGTCATATAATTCACCCCTCCACTTT.

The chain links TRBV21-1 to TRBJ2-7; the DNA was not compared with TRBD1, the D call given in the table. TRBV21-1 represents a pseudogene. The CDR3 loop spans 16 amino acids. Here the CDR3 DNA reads TGTGCCAGCAGCAACAAGAAATGGGGACATCCCTACGAGCAGTACTTC. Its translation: CASSNKKWGHPYEQYF.

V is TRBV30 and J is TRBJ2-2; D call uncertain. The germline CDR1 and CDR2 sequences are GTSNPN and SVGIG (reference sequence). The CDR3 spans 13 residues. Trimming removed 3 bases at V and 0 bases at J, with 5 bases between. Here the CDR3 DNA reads TGTGCCTGGAGGTCGGCGAACACCGGGGAGCTGTTTTTT. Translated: CAWRSANTGELFF.

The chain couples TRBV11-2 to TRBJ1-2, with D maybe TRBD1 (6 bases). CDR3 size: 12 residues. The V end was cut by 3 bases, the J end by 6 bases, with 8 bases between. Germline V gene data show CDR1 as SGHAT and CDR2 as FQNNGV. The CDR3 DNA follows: TGTGCCAGCAGCTTCGGGACACATGGCTACACCTTC. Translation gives CASSFGTHGYTF.

CDR3 nucleotide sequence: TGTGCCAGCACTCGGACAGGGGGCCACTATGGCTACACCTTC. Amino acid sequence: CASTRTGGHYGYTF. The V call is TRBV2, the J call TRBJ1-2; 11 nucleotides align to TRBD1. The V and J ends lost 7 bases and 3 bases, in that order; junction bases with no gene match: 4. The length of the CDR3 is 14 residues. Germline assignment: CDR1 SNHLY and CDR2 FYNNEI.

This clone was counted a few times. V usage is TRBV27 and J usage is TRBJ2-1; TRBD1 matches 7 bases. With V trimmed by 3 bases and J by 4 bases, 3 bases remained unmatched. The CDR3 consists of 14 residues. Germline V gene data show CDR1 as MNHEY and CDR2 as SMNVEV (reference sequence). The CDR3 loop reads CASSLTGQYNEQFF. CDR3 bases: TGTGCCAGCAGTTTGACGGGACAGTACAATGAGCAGTTCTTC.

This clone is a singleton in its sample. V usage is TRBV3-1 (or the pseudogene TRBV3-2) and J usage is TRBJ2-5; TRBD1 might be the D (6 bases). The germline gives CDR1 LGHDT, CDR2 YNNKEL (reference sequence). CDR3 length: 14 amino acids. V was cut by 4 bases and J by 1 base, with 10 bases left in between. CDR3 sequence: CASSLGTPQETQYF. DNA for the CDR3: TGTGCCAGCAGCCTCGGGACACCCCAAGAGACCCAGTACTTC.

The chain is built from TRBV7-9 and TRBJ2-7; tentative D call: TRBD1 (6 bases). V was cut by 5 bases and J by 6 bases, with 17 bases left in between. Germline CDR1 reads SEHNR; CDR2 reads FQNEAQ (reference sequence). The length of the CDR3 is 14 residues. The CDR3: CASSPGQGSPEQYF. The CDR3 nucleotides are TGTGCCAGCAGCCCCGGGCAGGGGAGCCCCGAGCAGTACTTC.

The CDR3 loop reads CASSDQGSGTYEQYF. The CDR3 DNA follows: TGTGCCAGTTCCGACCAGGGTAGCGGGACATACGAGCAGTACTTC. The chain employs TRBV19 and TRBJ2-7, with 8 bases fitting TRBD2. This CDR3 is 15 amino acids long. With 8 bases clipped from V and 4 bases from J, the junction kept 13 bases outside the gene matches. Per the germline V gene, CDR1 is LNHDA and CDR2 is SQIVND (reference sequence).

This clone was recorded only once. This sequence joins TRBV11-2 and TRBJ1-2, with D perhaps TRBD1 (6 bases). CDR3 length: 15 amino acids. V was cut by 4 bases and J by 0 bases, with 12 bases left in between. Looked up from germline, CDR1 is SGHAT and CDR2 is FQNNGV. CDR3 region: CASSYTDSPNYGYTF. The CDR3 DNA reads TGTGCCAGCAGCTACACGGACAGTCCTAACTATGGCTACACCTTC.

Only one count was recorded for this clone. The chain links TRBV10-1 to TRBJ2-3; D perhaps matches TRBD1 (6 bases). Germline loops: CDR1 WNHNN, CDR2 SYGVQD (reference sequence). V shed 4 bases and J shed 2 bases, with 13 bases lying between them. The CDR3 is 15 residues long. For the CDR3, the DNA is TGCGCCAGCAGTGGGGGGCTGGGCCCCACAGATACGCAGTATTTT. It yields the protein CASSGGLGPTDTQYF.

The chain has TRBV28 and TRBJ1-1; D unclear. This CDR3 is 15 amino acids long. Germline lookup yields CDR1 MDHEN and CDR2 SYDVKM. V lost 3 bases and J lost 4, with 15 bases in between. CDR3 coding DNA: TGTGCCAGCAGTTTGGAGGCCTTAGGGAGCACTGAAGCTTTCTTT. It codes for CASSLEALGSTEAFF.

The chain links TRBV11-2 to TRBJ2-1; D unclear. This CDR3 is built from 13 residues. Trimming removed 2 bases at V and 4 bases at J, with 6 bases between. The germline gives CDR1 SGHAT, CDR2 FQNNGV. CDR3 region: CASSLILYNEQFF. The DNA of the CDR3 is TGTGCCAGCAGCTTAATCTTATACAATGAGCAGTTCTTC.

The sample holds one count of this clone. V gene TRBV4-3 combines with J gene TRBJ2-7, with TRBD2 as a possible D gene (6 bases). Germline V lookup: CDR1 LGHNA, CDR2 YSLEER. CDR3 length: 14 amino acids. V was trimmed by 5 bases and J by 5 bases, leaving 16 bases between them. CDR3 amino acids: CASSNRDSTHEQYF. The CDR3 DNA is TGCGCCAGCAGCAACCGGGACTCGACCCACGAGCAGTACTTC.

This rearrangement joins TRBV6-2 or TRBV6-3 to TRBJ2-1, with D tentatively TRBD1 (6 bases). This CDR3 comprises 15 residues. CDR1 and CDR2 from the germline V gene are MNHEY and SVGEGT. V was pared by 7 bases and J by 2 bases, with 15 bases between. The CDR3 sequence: CASTPHGDTYNEQFF. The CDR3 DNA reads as TGTGCCAGCACCCCCCACGGGGACACCTACAATGAGCAGTTCTTC.

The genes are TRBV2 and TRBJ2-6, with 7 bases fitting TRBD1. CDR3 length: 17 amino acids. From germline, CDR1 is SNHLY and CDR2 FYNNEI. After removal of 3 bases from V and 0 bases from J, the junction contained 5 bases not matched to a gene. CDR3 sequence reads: CASSEVQGTSGANVLTF. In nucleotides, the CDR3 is TGTGCCAGCAGTGAGGTACAGGGGACCTCTGGGGCCAACGTCCTGACTTTC.

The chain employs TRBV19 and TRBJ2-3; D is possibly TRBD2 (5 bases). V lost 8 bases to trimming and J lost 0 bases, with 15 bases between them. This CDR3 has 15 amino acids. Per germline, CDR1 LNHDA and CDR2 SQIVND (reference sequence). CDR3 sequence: CASGSQWDSTDTQYF. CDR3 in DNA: TGTGCCAGTGGGAGCCAATGGGATAGCACAGATACGCAGTATTTT.

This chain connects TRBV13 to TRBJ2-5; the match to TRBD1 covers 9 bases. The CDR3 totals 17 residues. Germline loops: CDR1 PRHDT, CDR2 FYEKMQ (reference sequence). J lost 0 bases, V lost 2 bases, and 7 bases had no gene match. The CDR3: CASSLNRGLRYQETQYF. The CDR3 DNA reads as TGTGCCAGCAGCTTAAACAGGGGGCTAAGGTACCAAGAGACCCAGTACTTC.

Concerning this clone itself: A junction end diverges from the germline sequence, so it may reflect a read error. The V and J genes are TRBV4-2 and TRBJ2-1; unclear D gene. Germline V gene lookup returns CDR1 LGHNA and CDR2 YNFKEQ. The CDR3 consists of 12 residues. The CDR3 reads CASSQATAGKIF. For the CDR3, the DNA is TGTGCCAGCAGCCAAGCCACAGCTGGCAAGATCTTC.